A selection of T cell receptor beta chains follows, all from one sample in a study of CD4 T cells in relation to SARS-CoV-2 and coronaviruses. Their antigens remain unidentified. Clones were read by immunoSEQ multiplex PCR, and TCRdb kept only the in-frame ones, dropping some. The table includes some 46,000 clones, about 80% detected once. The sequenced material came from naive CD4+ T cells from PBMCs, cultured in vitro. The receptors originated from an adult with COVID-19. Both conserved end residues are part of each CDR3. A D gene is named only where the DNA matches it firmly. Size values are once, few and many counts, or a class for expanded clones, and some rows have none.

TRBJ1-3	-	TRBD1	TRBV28	CASSTHLKGQGNTIYF	TGTGCCAGCAGTACACACCTTAAGGGACAGGGAAACACCATATATTTT
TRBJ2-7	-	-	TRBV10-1	CASSASILADPYEQYF	TGCGCCAGCAGTGCCTCTATCTTAGCGGACCCCTACGAGCAGTACTTC
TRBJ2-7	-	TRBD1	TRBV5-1	CASSEGTALWEQYF	TGCGCCAGCAGCGAGGGGACAGCCTTATGGGAGCAGTACTTC
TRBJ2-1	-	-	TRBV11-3	CASSLDRTVDNEQFF	TGTGCCAGCAGCTTAGATCGTACTGTTGATAATGAGCAGTTCTTC
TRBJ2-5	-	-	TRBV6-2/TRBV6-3	CASSWGVGETQYF	TGTGCCAGCAGTTGGGGGGTTGGGGAGACCCAGTACTTC
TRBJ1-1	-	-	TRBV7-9	CASSSDRNTEAFF	TGTGCCAGCAGCTCAGACAGGAACACTGAAGCTTTCTTT
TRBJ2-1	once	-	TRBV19	CASSISSGTYNEQFF	TGTGCCAGTAGTATTAGTAGCGGAACATACAATGAGCAGTTCTTC
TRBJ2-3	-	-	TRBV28	CASSLKDTQYF	TGTGCCAGCAGTTTAAAGGATACGCAGTATTTT
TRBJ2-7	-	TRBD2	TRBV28	CASRPAEGLAAPYEQYF	TGTGCCAGCAGACCTGCCGAAGGACTAGCGGCCCCCTACGAGCAGTACTTC
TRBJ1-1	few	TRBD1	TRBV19	CASSATGTGIFAFF	TGTGCCAGTAGTGCCACCGGGACAGGGATCTTCGCTTTCTTT
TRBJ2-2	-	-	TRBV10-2	CASRRGANTGELFF	TGCGCCAGCCGCCGGGGAGCGAACACCGGGGAGCTGTTTTTT
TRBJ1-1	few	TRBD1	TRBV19	CASSVQGITEAFF	TGTGCCAGTAGCGTACAGGGGATCACTGAAGCTTTCTTT
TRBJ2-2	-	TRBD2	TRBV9	CASSVGTSGLGPNTGELFF	TGTGCCAGCAGCGTTGGGACTAGCGGCCTAGGCCCGAACACCGGGGAGCTGTTTTTT
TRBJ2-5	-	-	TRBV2	CASSADGLETQYF	TGTGCCAGCAGCGCGGATGGGCTGGAGACCCAGTACTTC
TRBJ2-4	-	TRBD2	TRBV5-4	CASSAGLAGGAKNIQYF	TGTGCCAGCAGCGCGGGACTAGCGGGAGGAGCCAAAAACATTCAGTACTTC
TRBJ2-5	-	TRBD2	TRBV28	CASRRRWLAGGRETQYF	TGTGCCAGCAGACGACGGTGGCTAGCGGGAGGGCGGGAGACCCAGTACTTC
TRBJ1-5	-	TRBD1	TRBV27	CASSRQGNLNQPQHF	TGTGCCAGCAGTCGACAGGGGAATTTGAATCAGCCCCAGCATTTT
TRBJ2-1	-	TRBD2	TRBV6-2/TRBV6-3	CASSYRGSGRKEQFF	TGTGCCAGCAGTTATAGGGGCTCCGGGAGGAAGGAGCAGTTCTTC
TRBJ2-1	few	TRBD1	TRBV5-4	CASSLGQGSYNEQFF	TGTGCCAGCAGCTTAGGACAGGGATCCTACAATGAGCAGTTCTTC
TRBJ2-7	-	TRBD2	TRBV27	CASRGLAEDEQYF	TGTGCCAGCAGGGGACTAGCGGAAGACGAGCAGTACTTC
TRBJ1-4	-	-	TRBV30	CAWSTGGIGEKLFF	TGTGCCTGGAGTACAGGCGGAATTGGAGAAAAACTGTTTTTT
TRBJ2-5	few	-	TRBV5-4	CASSWTGGAETQYF	TGTGCCAGCAGCTGGACTGGGGGGGCGGAGACCCAGTACTTC
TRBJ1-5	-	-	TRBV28	CASSLDNQPQHF	TGTGCCAGCAGTTTAGACAATCAGCCCCAGCATTTT
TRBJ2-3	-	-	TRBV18	CASSPGAFRGTDTQYF	TGTGCCAGCTCACCAGGTGCTTTTCGGGGCACAGATACGCAGTATTTT
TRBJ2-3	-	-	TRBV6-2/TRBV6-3	CASSYTRGRWERGTDTQYF	TGTGCCAGCAGTTATACTCGCGGTCGGTGGGAGCGGGGCACAGATACGCAGTATTTT
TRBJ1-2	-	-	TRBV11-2	CASSLDRTQGGYTF	TGTGCCAGCAGCTTAGATCGCACGCAGGGAGGTTACACCTTC
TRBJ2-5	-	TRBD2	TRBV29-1	CSVELGIGLADHPETQYF	TGCAGCGTTGAACTCGGGATCGGACTAGCGGACCACCCGGAGACCCAGTACTTC
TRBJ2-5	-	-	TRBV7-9	CATAAQQETQYF	TGTGCCACAGCAGCTCAACAAGAGACCCAGTACTTC
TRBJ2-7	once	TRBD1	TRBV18	CASSGGQGGNSYEQYF	TGTGCCAGCTCGGGGGGACAGGGGGGCAACTCCTACGAGCAGTACTTC
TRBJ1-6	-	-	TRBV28	CASSLDGNSPLHF	TGTGCCAGCAGTTTAGACGGAAATTCACCCCTCCACTTT
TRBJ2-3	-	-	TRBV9	CASSVEGRWDTQYF	TGTGCCAGCAGCGTAGAAGGGAGATGGGATACGCAGTATTTT
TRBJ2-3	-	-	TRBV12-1	CASSFPGREADTQYF	TGTGCCAGCAGCTTCCCCGGGAGAGAAGCAGATACGCAGTATTTT
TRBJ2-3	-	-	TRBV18	CASSPQGPSTDTQYF	TGTGCCAGCTCACCGCAGGGCCCTAGCACAGATACGCAGTATTTT
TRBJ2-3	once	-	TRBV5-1	CASSPWPHAPNTDTQYF	TGCGCCAGCAGCCCATGGCCCCACGCCCCAAACACAGATACGCAGTATTTT
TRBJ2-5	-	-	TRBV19	CASSQGAGGETQYF	TGTGCCAGTAGTCAAGGGGCTGGGGGAGAGACCCAGTACTTC
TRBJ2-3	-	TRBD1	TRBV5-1	CASSLERGGRSTDTQYF	TGCGCCAGCAGCTTGGAGAGAGGGGGCAGGAGCACAGATACGCAGTATTTT
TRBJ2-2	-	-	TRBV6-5	CASSYQTSYGELFF	TGTGCCAGCAGTTACCAGACTAGTTACGGGGAGCTGTTTTTT
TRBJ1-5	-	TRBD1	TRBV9	CASSVGDSQPQHF	TGTGCCAGCAGCGTAGGGGACAGTCAGCCCCAGCATTTT
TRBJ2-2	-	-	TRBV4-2	CASSQVRPNTGELFF	TGTGCCAGCAGCCAAGTTAGACCGAACACCGGGGAGCTGTTTTTT
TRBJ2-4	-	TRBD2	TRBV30	CAWSFVTGGGDIQYF	TGTGCCTGGAGTTTCGTTACGGGGGGTGGAGACATTCAGTACTTC
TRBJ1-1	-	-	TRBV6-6	CASSYEGNTEAFF	TGTGCCAGCAGTTACGAGGGGAACACTGAAGCTTTCTTT